The clone carrying this TCR beta chain is medium-sized within its sample. Its antigen is as yet unknown. These data belong to a study of liver allograft versus peripheral blood T cells. Study as a whole: Recipients' peripheral blood served as the comparator for T cell receptor repertoires in transplanted livers. Study conclusions and caveats: Intragraft T cell receptor repertoires of liver allografts were reportedly distinct from those in peripheral blood.

The V gene's germline CDR1 is DFQATT and CDR2 SNEGSKA (reference sequence). V was pared by 3 bases and J by 3 bases, with 9 bases of the junction left unmatched. CDR3 size: 16 residues. TCRdb reprocessed the reads via MiXCR and lists one record per CDR3 protein. Counted here are 10,000 or so distinct CDR3 sequences, 15% occurring once; the ten biggest clones make up less than 3%. The V gene is TRBV20-1, the J gene TRBJ1-2; 11 bases agree with TRBD1. The receptor comes from a human patient who had a liver transplant. Certain T cells may be donor cells from the graft. Here the CDR3 DNA reads TGCAGTGCTAGCCTCTGGGACAGGGGGGAGGACTATGGCTACACCTTC. Amino acid sequence: CSASLWDRGEDYGYTF.